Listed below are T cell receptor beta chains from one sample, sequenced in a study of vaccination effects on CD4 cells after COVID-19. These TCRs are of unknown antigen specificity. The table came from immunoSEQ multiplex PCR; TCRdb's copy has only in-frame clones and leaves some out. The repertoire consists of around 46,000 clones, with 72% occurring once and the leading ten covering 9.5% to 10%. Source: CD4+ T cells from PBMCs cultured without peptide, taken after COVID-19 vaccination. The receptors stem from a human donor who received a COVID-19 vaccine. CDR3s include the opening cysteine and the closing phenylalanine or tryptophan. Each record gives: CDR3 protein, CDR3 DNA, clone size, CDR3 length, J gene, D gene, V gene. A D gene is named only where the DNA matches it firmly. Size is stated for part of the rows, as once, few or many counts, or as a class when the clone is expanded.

CASSLYAGETYEQYF,TGCGCCAGCAGCTTGTACGCGGGGGAAACCTACGAGCAGTACTTC,-,15,TRBJ2-7,TRBD2,TRBV5-1
CASSLDRGGNTEAFF,TGTGCCAGCAGCCTAGACAGGGGTGGGAACACTGAAGCTTTCTTT,-,15,TRBJ1-1,TRBD1,TRBV13
CASSEAYQILGSPLHF,TGTGCCAGCAGTGAAGCTTACCAGATTCTTGGTTCACCCCTCCACTTT,-,16,TRBJ1-6,-,TRBV6-1
CASSEDVRYGYTF,TGTGCCAGCTCAGAGGACGTACGTTATGGCTACACCTTC,few,13,TRBJ1-2,-,TRBV18
CASSQDRDSGLPSYNEQFF,TGCGCCAGCAGCCAAGACCGGGACTCCGGCCTACCATCCTACAATGAGCAGTTCTTC,few,19,TRBJ2-1,-,TRBV4-1
CASSYAGSGMDGYTF,TGTGCCAGCAGTTACGCGGGGTCAGGGATGGATGGCTACACCTTC,-,15,TRBJ1-2,-,TRBV6-5
CASRYDSQYGYTF,TGTGCCAGCAGATACGACAGTCAATATGGCTACACCTTC,-,13,TRBJ1-2,-,TRBV6-5
CASSEWGYGNTIYF,TGTGCCAGCAGTGAATGGGGGTACGGAAACACCATATATTTT,-,14,TRBJ1-3,-,TRBV6-1
CASSQVRGEQYF,TGTGCCAGCAGCCAAGTTCGGGGCGAGCAGTACTTC,few,12,TRBJ2-7,-,TRBV3-1/TRBV3-2
CASRDSSGNTIYF,TGTGCCAGCAGGGACAGCTCTGGAAACACCATATATTTT,-,13,TRBJ1-3,-,TRBV2
CASTAGSGLNEQFF,TGCGCCAGCACGGCAGGCTCGGGCCTCAATGAGCAGTTCTTC,once,14,TRBJ2-1,-,TRBV5-1
CATSAVRPNNEQFF,TGTGCCACCAGTGCTGTCAGGCCGAACAATGAGCAGTTCTTC,-,14,TRBJ2-1,-,TRBV24-1
CASGLGVTGANVLTF,TGTGCCAGCGGATTGGGGGTAACTGGGGCCAACGTCCTGACTTTC,-,15,TRBJ2-6,-,TRBV6-5
CASSQGTSGNTQYF,TGTGCCAGCAGCCAAGGGACTAGCGGTAATACGCAGTATTTT,-,14,TRBJ2-3,TRBD2,TRBV3-1/TRBV3-2
CATSRDGGKAFF,TGTGCCACCAGCAGAGACGGGGGTAAAGCTTTCTTT,medium-sized,12,TRBJ1-1,-,TRBV15
CASSLDGYSPLHF,TGTGCCAGCAGCTTAGATGGGTATTCACCCCTCCACTTT,-,13,TRBJ1-6,-,TRBV7-8
CASSYSGRSSYEQYF,TGTGCCAGCAGTTACTCGGGGCGGAGCTCCTACGAGCAGTACTTC,-,15,TRBJ2-7,-,TRBV6-2/TRBV6-3
CASSAGTGGETQYF,TGCGCCAGCAGTGCTGGGACAGGGGGAGAGACCCAGTACTTC,-,14,TRBJ2-5,TRBD1,TRBV10-1
CASSSRGGQVDTQYF,TGTGCCAGCAGCTCCCGGGGGGGCCAGGTAGATACGCAGTATTTT,-,15,TRBJ2-3,TRBD2,TRBV7-9
CATPGGDNYGYTF,TGTGCCACCCCCGGAGGGGACAACTATGGCTACACCTTC,-,13,TRBJ1-2,-,TRBV10-3
CASSYSTLAADTQYF,TGTGCCAGCAGTTACTCGACGCTAGCAGCAGATACGCAGTATTTT,-,15,TRBJ2-3,-,TRBV6-6
CASSPMRTAYLYNEQFF,TGTGCCAGCAGCCCCATGAGGACGGCCTATCTATACAATGAGCAGTTCTTC,-,17,TRBJ2-1,-,TRBV3-1/TRBV3-2
CASSPRSSSYEQYF,TGTGCCAGCTCACCGAGGTCGAGCTCCTACGAGCAGTACTTC,-,14,TRBJ2-7,-,TRBV18
CASSPRPTGELFF,TGTGCCAGCAGCCCAAGACCCACCGGGGAGCTGTTTTTT,-,13,TRBJ2-2,-,TRBV9
CASSQGSQLTYEQYF,TGCGCCAGCAGCCAAGGCTCCCAGCTTACCTACGAGCAGTACTTC,-,15,TRBJ2-7,-,TRBV4-1
CASSLAGDQPQHF,TGTGCCAGCAGCTTAGCAGGGGATCAGCCCCAGCATTTT,few,13,TRBJ1-5,-,TRBV7-7
CASRNDGAYNEQFF,TGCGCCAGCAGAAATGACGGTGCATACAATGAGCAGTTCTTC,-,14,TRBJ2-1,-,TRBV5-1
CASSQELMQHQETQYF,TGTGCCAGCAGCCAAGAACTTATGCAGCACCAAGAGACCCAGTACTTC,-,16,TRBJ2-5,-,TRBV3-1/TRBV3-2
CASSRDSNQETQYF,TGTGCCAGCAGCCGGGACAGCAATCAAGAGACCCAGTACTTC,-,14,TRBJ2-5,TRBD1,TRBV6-5
CATSGKGNTEAFF,TGTGCCACCAGTGGCAAGGGGAACACTGAAGCTTTCTTT,-,13,TRBJ1-1,-,TRBV24-1
CASSDQRGAAFETQYF,TGTGCCAGCAGCGATCAGCGGGGGGCGGCTTTTGAGACCCAGTACTTC,-,16,TRBJ2-5,TRBD2,TRBV5-4
CASSQDPSAGYEQYF,TGTGCCAGCAGCCAAGATCCTAGCGCTGGTTACGAGCAGTACTTC,few,15,TRBJ2-7,-,TRBV4-2
CASSEIYQGETQYF,TGTGCCAGCAGTGAGATTTATCAGGGCGAGACCCAGTACTTC,-,14,TRBJ2-5,-,TRBV6-1
CASSFFQGSGDTQYF,TGTGCCAGCAGCTTTTTCCAGGGATCGGGAGATACGCAGTATTTT,-,15,TRBJ2-3,-,TRBV7-2
CASSPRLAGATDTQYF,TGTGCCAGCTCACCGAGGCTAGCGGGAGCCACAGATACGCAGTATTTT,-,16,TRBJ2-3,TRBD2,TRBV18
CASGRQGTNQPQHF,TGTGCCAGCGGACGACAGGGAACGAATCAGCCCCAGCATTTT,-,14,TRBJ1-5,TRBD1,TRBV27
CASSLGRVTQETQYF,TGTGCCAGCAGCTTAGGCCGGGTAACACAAGAGACCCAGTACTTC,-,15,TRBJ2-5,-,TRBV7-8
CASSLEQAAYNEQFF,TGTGCCAGCAGCTTAGAGCAAGCAGCTTACAATGAGCAGTTCTTC,-,15,TRBJ2-1,-,TRBV11-2
CASSYLLGDRNYEQYF,TGTGCCAGCAGCTATTTACTCGGGGACAGGAACTACGAGCAGTACTTC,-,16,TRBJ2-7,TRBD1,TRBV11-2
CASSLIAEETQYF,TGTGCCAGCAGCTTGATAGCGGAAGAGACCCAGTACTTC,-,13,TRBJ2-5,-,TRBV5-4
CASSLTGDEQYF,TGTGCCAGCAGCTTAACGGGGGACGAGCAGTACTTC,-,12,TRBJ2-7,-,TRBV7-9
CASRPAGLVRGNTIYF,TGTGCCAGCCGGCCGGCAGGGTTAGTTCGAGGGAACACCATATATTTT,-,16,TRBJ1-3,-,TRBV3-1/TRBV3-2
CAWSQTGAGTDTQYF,TGTGCCTGGAGTCAGACAGGAGCGGGGACAGATACGCAGTATTTT,-,15,TRBJ2-3,-,TRBV30
CASSPTPRLADTQYF,TGCGCCAGCAGCCCGACGCCCCGACTTGCAGATACGCAGTATTTT,-,15,TRBJ2-3,-,TRBV5-1
CASSSGPGSGANVLTF,TGTGCCAGCAGTTCTGGGCCGGGCTCTGGGGCCAACGTCCTGACTTTC,-,16,TRBJ2-6,-,TRBV27
CASTPTPSSYEQYF,TGTGCCAGCACCCCAACACCGAGCTCCTACGAGCAGTACTTC,-,14,TRBJ2-7,-,TRBV5-6
CASRGVAGNTDTQYF,TGCGCCAGCAGAGGGGTAGCGGGGAACACAGATACGCAGTATTTT,-,15,TRBJ2-3,TRBD2,TRBV5-1